The 7 T cell receptor beta chains presented below share a single source sample, sequenced in a study of metastatic and nonmetastatic thyroid tumors. Ahead of thyroid surgery, no patient had received treatment of any kind. TCRdb reassembled clones from the PCR reads with MiXCR. The sample carries 25,000 to 30,000 clones, 3.5% to 4.5% recorded once. The specimen was blood. The source is a female donor with papillary thyroid cancer or a benign thyroid nodule (not recorded which). Some clones in this sample may be carry-over from other donors' samples.

This clone was seen only a few times. The chain carries TRBV11-2 and TRBJ2-7; 8 bases are a match to TRBD2. Germline V CDR1 and CDR2: SGHAT, FQNNGV. This CDR3 comprises 14 residues. The trim removed 7 bases at V and 6 bases at J, leaving 11 bases unmatched. The CDR3 DNA is TGTGCCAGCACCTTCGGGGGGGGGTTCCTCGAGCAGTACTTC. Its protein is CASTFGGGFLEQYF.

This clone was detected many times. The genes are TRBV5-1 and TRBJ1-1; 7 bases fit TRBD1. The CDR3 is 14 residues long. Losses at the gene ends were 2 bases for V and 2 bases for J; bases not matched to a gene: 3. CDR1 and CDR2 (germline): SGHRS, YFSETQ. The CDR3 sequence is CASSFGTANTEAFF. In DNA form, the CDR3 reads TGCGCCAGCAGCTTTGGGACAGCAAACACTGAAGCTTTCTTT.

This clone has just a few counts. This chain joins TRBV20-1 and TRBJ1-1; D not resolved. There are 13 residues in the CDR3. Trimming removed 6 bases at V and 0 bases at J, with 11 bases between. Germline V gene sequence: CDR1 DFQATT, CDR2 SNEGSKA (reference sequence). The CDR3 DNA is TGCAGTGCCCTGGCCCATATGAACACTGAAGCTTTCTTT. Translating it yields CSALAHMNTEAFF.

The CDR3 nucleotides are TGCAGTGCTAGCGGTTTACATGGAGGTTGGTCTGGGCCCCAGCATTTT. It is translated as CSASGLHGGWSGPQHF. The chain has TRBV20-1 and TRBJ1-5, with D hard to call. CDR3 length equals 16 residues. Germline values: CDR1 DFQATT, CDR2 SNEGSKA (reference sequence). Trimming cost V 3 bases and J 9 bases, with 24 bases left between them.

The chain joins TRBV7-2 to TRBJ2-1; 8 nucleotides align to TRBD2. This CDR3 contains 16 residues. The germline V gene has CDR1 SGHTA and CDR2 FQGNSA. J gave up 4 bases and V 1 base, and 6 bases lay outside the gene matches. The CDR3, as DNA: TGTGCCAGCAGCTTAGTATTACTAGCGGTATACAATGAGCAGTTCTTC. Amino acids: CASSLVLLAVYNEQFF.

This clone has more than one count but fewer than ten. The gene calls are TRBV6-5 and TRBJ2-3, with 16 nucleotides matching TRBD2. V dropped 2 bases and J dropped 4; count of bases not matched to a gene: 12. This CDR3 is 20 amino acids long. Germline-derived CDR1 and CDR2 are MNHEY and SVGAGI. The DNA for the CDR3 is TGTGCCAGCAGTTACCTCAATCCGGGACTAGCGGGAGGGCAGGCAGATACGCAGTATTTT. Translating it yields CASSYLNPGLAGGQADTQYF.

This clone came up a few times. J is TRBJ2-7 and V is TRBV27, with 12 bases matching TRBD2. The length of the CDR3 is 15 residues. CDR1 MNHEY and CDR2 SMNVEV come from the germline V gene (reference sequence). With 6 bases clipped from V and 4 bases from J, the junction kept 7 bases outside the gene matches. Here the CDR3 DNA reads TGTGCCAGCAGGCTGACTAGCGGGAGTTATTACGAGCAGTACTTC. This sequence encodes CASRLTSGSYYEQYF.